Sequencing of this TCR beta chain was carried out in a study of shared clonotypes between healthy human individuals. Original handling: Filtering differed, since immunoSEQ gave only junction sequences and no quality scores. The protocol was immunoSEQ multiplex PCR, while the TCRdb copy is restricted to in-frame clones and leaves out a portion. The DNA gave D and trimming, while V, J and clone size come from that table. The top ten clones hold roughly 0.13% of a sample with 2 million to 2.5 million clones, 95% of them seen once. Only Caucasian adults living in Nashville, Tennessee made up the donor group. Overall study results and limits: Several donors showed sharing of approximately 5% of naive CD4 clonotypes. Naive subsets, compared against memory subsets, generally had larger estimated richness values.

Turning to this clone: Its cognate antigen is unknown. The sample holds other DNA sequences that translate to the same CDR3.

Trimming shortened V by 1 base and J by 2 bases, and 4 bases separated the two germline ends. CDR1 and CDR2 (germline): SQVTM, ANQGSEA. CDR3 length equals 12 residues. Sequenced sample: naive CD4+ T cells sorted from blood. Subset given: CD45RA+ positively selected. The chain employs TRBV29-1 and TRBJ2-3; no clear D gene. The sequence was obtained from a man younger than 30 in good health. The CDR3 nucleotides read TGCAGCGTTGAAGTTTCCACAGATACGCAGTATTTT. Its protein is CSVEVSTDTQYF.